Included here is one TCR beta chain sequence, with context. This entry is derived from a study of T cell repertoires in cytomegalovirus infection. One entry per CDR3 protein results from TCRdb running MiXCR on the reads. The sample holds hundreds of thousands of distinct CDR3 sequences; roughly 15% are singletons and the top ten take around 11%. The germline V and J ends were trimmed by 0 bases and 4 bases, with 3 bases remaining between them. The CDR3 has 12 residues. Per the germline V gene, CDR1 is DFQATT and CDR2 is SNEGSKA (reference sequence). The chain employs TRBV20-1 and TRBJ1-4, with D uncertain. This clonotype was obtained from a human donor in good health (CMV status not recorded). Some clones in this sample may be carry-over from other donors' samples. Sequenced: PBMCs. CDR3 sequence (DNA): TGCAGTGCTAGAGAGTTTAATGAAAAACTGTTTTTT. This encodes CSAREFNEKLFF.